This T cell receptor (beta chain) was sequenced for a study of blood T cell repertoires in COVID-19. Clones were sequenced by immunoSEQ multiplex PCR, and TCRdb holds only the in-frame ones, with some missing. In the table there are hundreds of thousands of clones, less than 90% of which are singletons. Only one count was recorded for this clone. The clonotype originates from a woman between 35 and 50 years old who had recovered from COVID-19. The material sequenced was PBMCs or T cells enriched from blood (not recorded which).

The CDR3 bases are TGTGCCAGCTCACCGCAGGGCGCTGGGGCCAACGTCCTGACTTTC. This sequence encodes CASSPQGAGANVLTF. This chain joins TRBV18 and TRBJ2-6; D is perhaps TRBD1 (5 bases). Looked up from germline, CDR1 is KGHSH and CDR2 is LQKENI. Trimming pared 3 bases from V and 2 bases from J, leaving 8 bases between. This CDR3 contains 15 residues. Complete variable domain (other parts from reference TRBV18 and TRBJ2-6): NAGVMQNPRHLVRRRGQEARLRCSPMKGHSHVYWYRQLPEEGLKFMVYLQKENIIDESGMPKERFSAEFPKEGPSILRIQQVVRGDSAAYFCASSPQGAGANVLTFGAGSRLTVL.